The 12 T cell receptor gamma chains below all came from one sample that was sequenced in a study of Vδ1+ human thymocytes. Regarding the study as a whole: Highly polyclonal TRG and TRD repertoires with Gaussian CDR3 length distributions appeared in thymus.

No antigen is known for these receptors. Sequences come from RNA converted to cDNA by reverse transcription. Pooled V-gene forward primers with one constant-region reverse primer generated the CDR3 amplicons by multiplex PCR. TCRdb fed the multiplex PCR reads into CATT to redo clone calling. The sample contains some 11,000 gamma-chain clones, over 40% of which appear only once. What was sequenced was Vdelta1+ gamma-delta thymocytes from the thymus. Subset in this sample: FACS-sorted CD3+ TCRalphabeta- TCRVdelta1+ TCRVdelta2- thymocytes. The receptors stem from a boy in the first two years of life who had congenital heart surgery.

The chain carries TRGV3 and TRGJP2. No J gene was available from TCRdb, and it was assigned here by a germline match of the DNA. This CDR3 comprises 16 residues. J lost 6 bases, V lost 1 base, and 11 bases had no gene match. Germline V gene sequence: CDR1 VTNTFY, CDR2 YDVSTARD (reference sequence). The CDR3 nucleotides are TGTGCCACCTGGGACAGCCCTAAGAGGGGTGATTGGATCAAGACGTTT. This sequence encodes CATWDSPKRGDWIKTF.

The chain uses TRGV5 and TRGJ1 or TRGJ2. Here the J gene came from matching the DNA to germline, since TCRdb omits it. The trim removed 1 base at V and 2 bases at J, leaving 14 bases unmatched. CDR3 length: 17 amino acids. Looked up from germline, CDR1 is VINAFY and CDR2 is YDVSNSKD. The CDR3 region is CATWDSRAMGDYYKKLF. As DNA, the CDR3 is TGTGCCACCTGGGACAGCCGGGCGATGGGAGATTATTATAAGAAACTCTTT.

This chain joins TRGV3 and TRGJ1 or TRGJ2. Germline loops: CDR1 VTNTFY, CDR2 YDVSTARD (reference sequence). Germline trimming cut 2 bases from V and 0 bases from J; bases unmatched to any gene: 4. The CDR3 is made up of 14 amino acids. As DNA, the CDR3 is TGTGCCACCTGGGACACTATGAATTATTATAAGAAACTCTTT. As protein: CATWDTMNYYKKLF.

There are a few counts of this clone. V gene TRGV9 combines with J gene TRGJ1 or TRGJ2. Germline assignment: CDR1 GITISATS and CDR2 ISYDGTV (reference sequence). V lost 2 bases to trimming and J lost 3 bases; unmatched junction nucleotides: 4. CDR3 length equals 13 residues. CDR3 sequence (DNA): TGTGCCTTGTGGGAGGCCTCTTATTATAAGAAACTCTTT. Amino acids: CALWEASYYKKLF.

The sample holds a few counts of this clone. At the DNA level, this CDR3 is encoded by other sequences in the same sample as well. This chain connects TRGV4 to TRGJ1 or TRGJ2. The germline CDR1 and CDR2 sequences are EGSTGY and YDSYTSSV. CDR3 size: 13 residues. Trimming took 5 bases from V and 0 from J; bases not matched to a gene: 4. The CDR3 region has the DNA TGTGCCACCTGGGCCTCGAATTATTATAAGAAACTCTTT. It encodes CATWASNYYKKLF.

V gene TRGV9 combines with J gene TRGJ1 or TRGJ2. This CDR3 is built from 16 residues. Germline V lookup: CDR1 GITISATS, CDR2 ISYDGTV (reference sequence). The J segment lost 7 bases and the V segment lost 0 bases, leaving 15 bases of the junction unmatched. CDR3 sequence reads: CALWEVLEFLGYKKLF. The CDR3 DNA follows: TGTGCCTTGTGGGAGGTGCTCGAGTTTTTGGGGTATAAGAAACTCTTT.

There are a few counts of this clone. Other DNA sequences within the sample encode an identical CDR3. J is TRGJ1 or TRGJ2 and V is TRGV3. With V trimmed by 0 bases and J by 0 bases, 2 bases remained unmatched. This CDR3 spans 14 amino acids. CDR1 and CDR2 (germline): VTNTFY, YDVSTARD (reference sequence). CDR3 protein: CATWDRLNYYKKLF. In DNA, the CDR3 is TGTGCCACCTGGGACAGGTTGAATTATTATAAGAAACTCTTT.

This sequence joins TRGV5 and TRGJ1 or TRGJ2. TCRdb lists no J gene, so it was determined here by aligning the DNA to germline. The CDR3 loop spans 14 amino acids. Trimming at V came to 2 bases and at J to 3 bases, leaving 7 bases not matched to a gene. Germline V CDR1 and CDR2: VINAFY, YDVSNSKD. DNA for the CDR3: TGTGCCACCTGGGACATGTTGAGTTATTATAAGAAACTCTTT. It specifies CATWDMLSYYKKLF.

The chain combines TRGV8 with TRGJP1. Germline matching of the DNA provided the J gene here, since TCRdb leaves it blank. There are 11 residues in the CDR3. Germline trimming cut 5 bases from V and 7 bases from J; bases unmatched to any gene: 1. Looked up from germline, CDR1 is VENAVY and CDR2 is YDSYNSRV. CDR3: CATWVGWFKIF. CDR3 nucleotides: TGTGCCACCTGGGTTGGTTGGTTCAAGATATTT.

This clone was observed once. The sample contains more than one DNA sequence encoding this CDR3. This chain joins TRGV5 and TRGJ1 or TRGJ2. TCRdb does not report a J gene; here it was assigned by matching the DNA to germline references. The CDR3 totals 15 residues. The germline CDR1 and CDR2 sequences are VINAFY and YDVSNSKD. Trimming cost V 0 bases and J 1 base; bases outside gene matches: 6. CDR3 DNA sequence: TGTGCCACCTGGGACAGGCGGGGTAATTATTATAAGAAACTCTTT. The encoded protein is CATWDRRGNYYKKLF.

The V gene is TRGV9, the J gene TRGJ1 or TRGJ2. The J gene, missing from TCRdb, was assigned here through DNA to germline matching. V lost 5 bases, J lost 12 bases, and 4 bases stayed unmatched. CDR3 length equals 9 residues. CDR1 and CDR2 from the germline V gene are GITISATS and ISYDGTV (reference sequence). CDR3 sequence: CALWGAKLF. The CDR3 DNA is TGTGCCTTGTGGGGGGCGAAACTCTTT.

The chain has TRGV5 and TRGJ1 or TRGJ2. The J gene, missing from TCRdb, was assigned here through DNA to germline matching. Germline-derived CDR1 and CDR2 are VINAFY and YDVSNSKD. This CDR3 region has 13 residues. V dropped 0 bases and J dropped 10; count of bases not matched to a gene: 9. DNA of the CDR3: TGTGCCACCTGGGACAGGCCCCCCGGAAAGAAACTCTTT. Protein product: CATWDRPPGKKLF.